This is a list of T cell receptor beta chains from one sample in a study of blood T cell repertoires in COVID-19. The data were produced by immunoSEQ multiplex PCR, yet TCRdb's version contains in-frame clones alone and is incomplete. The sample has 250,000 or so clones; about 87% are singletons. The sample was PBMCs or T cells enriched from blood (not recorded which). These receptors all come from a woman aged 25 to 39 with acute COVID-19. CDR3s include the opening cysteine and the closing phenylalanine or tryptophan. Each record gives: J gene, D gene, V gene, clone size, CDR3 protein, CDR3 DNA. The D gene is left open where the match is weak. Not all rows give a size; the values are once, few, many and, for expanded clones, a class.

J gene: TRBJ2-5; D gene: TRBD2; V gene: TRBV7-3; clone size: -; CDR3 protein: CASSLLGAGEQETQYF; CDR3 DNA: TGTGCCAGCAGCTTATTAGGAGCGGGAGAACAAGAGACCCAGTACTTC
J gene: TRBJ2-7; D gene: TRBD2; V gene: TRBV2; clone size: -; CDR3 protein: CASRPGTRGEQYF; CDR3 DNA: TGTGCCAGCAGGCCCGGGACTAGAGGAGAGCAGTACTTC
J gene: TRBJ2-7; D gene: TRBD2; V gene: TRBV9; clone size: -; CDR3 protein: CASSPSSGDSYEQYF; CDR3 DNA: TGTGCCAGCAGCCCTTCTAGCGGGGACTCCTACGAGCAGTACTTC
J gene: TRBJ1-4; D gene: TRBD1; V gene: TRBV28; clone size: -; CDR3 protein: CASKQGDEKLFF; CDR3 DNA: TGTGCCAGCAAACAGGGGGATGAAAAACTGTTTTTT
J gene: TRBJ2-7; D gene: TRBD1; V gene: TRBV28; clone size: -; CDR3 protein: CASSRTGTDYEQYF; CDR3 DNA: TGTGCCAGCAGTAGAACCGGGACAGATTACGAGCAGTACTTC
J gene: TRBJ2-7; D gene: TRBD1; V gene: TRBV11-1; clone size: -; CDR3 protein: CASSLGTGTYEQYF; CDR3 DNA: TGTGCCAGCAGCTTAGGGACAGGCACCTACGAGCAGTACTTC
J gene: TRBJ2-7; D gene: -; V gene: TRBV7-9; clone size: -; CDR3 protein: CASSTGTYEQYF; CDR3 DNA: TGTGCCAGCAGCACAGGGACCTACGAGCAGTACTTC
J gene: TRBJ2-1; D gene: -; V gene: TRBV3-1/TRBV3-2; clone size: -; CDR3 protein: CASSLSGGYNEQFF; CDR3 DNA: TGTGCCAGCAGCCTTAGCGGTGGGTACAATGAGCAGTTCTTC
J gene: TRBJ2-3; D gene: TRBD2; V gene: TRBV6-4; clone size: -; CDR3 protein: CASRAGTSGTSDTQYF; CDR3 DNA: TGTGCCAGCAGGGCCGGGACTAGCGGCACTTCAGATACGCAGTATTTT
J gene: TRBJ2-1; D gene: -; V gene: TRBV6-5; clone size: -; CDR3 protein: CASSYSPSGYNEQFF; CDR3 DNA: TGTGCCAGCAGTTACTCCCCGAGCGGGTACAATGAGCAGTTCTTC
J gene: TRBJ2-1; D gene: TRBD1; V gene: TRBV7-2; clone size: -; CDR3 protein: CASSFSETGTGQFF; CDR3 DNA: TGTGCCAGCAGCTTTTCCGAAACCGGGACAGGGCAGTTCTTC
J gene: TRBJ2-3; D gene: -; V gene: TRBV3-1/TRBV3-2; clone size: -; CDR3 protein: CASSLLSIAEGTDTQYF; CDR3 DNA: TGTGCCAGCAGCCTTTTATCCATAGCGGAGGGGACAGATACGCAGTATTTT
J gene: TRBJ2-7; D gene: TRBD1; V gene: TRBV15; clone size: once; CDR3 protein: CATSRRQGALIRGLEQYF; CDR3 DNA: TGTGCCACCAGCAGGAGACAGGGGGCCCTAATAAGGGGATTGGAGCAGTACTTC
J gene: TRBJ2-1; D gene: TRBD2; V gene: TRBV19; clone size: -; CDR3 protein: CASSMGLAGVGKRGNEQFF; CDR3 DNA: TGTGCCAGTAGTATGGGTCTAGCGGGAGTGGGAAAGAGGGGCAATGAGCAGTTCTTC
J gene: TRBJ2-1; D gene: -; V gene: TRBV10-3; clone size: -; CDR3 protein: CAISGISGSNEQFF; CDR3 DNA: TGTGCCATCAGTGGGATATCAGGGTCCAATGAGCAGTTCTTC
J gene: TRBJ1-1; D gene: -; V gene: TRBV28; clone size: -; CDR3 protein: CASSPSRLAFF; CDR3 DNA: TGTGCCAGCAGTCCGAGCAGGCTCGCTTTCTTT
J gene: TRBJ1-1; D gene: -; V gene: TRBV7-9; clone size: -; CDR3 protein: CASSSAGGTTEAFF; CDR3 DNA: TGTGCCAGCAGCTCCGCTGGGGGCACCACTGAAGCTTTCTTT
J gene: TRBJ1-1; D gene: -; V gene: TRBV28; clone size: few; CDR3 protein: CAIGGSTEAFF; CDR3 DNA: TGTGCCATCGGGGGGTCAACTGAAGCTTTCTTT
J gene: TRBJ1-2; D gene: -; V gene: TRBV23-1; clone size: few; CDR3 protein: CATRGHPEDDYGYTF; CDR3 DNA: TGCGCCACGCGAGGACACCCTGAGGACGACTATGGCTACACCTTC
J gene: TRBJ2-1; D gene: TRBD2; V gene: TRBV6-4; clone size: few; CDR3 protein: CASSDPTSGRANSSYNEQFF; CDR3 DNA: TGTGCCAGCAGTGACCCGACTAGCGGGAGGGCCAACAGCTCCTACAATGAGCAGTTCTTC
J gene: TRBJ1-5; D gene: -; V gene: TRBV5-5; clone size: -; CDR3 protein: CASSLQGVEPQHF; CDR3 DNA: TGTGCCAGCAGCTTGCAGGGCGTAGAGCCCCAGCATTTT
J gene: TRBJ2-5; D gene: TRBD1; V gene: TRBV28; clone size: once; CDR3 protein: CASSRDRDTETQYF; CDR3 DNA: TGTGCCAGCAGTCGGGACAGGGATACAGAGACCCAGTACTTC